This passage covers 4 T cell receptor beta chains from one sample sequenced in a study of T cells expressing NK-cell markers. TCRdb re-called the 5' RACE reads and shows each CDR3 protein once, DNA omitted. This repertoire includes about 260,000 distinct CDR3 sequences. The specimen was blood T cells: a sorted CD56 or NKG2C T cell subset, CD4+ or CD8+ T cells, or bulk PBMC T cells (not recorded which). The receptor set was obtained from a man younger than 35 in good health.

The chain joins TRBV30 to TRBJ1-4. From germline, CDR1 is GTSNPN and CDR2 SVGIG (reference sequence). The CDR3 is 13 amino acids. This CDR3 is CAWRAIPGKKLFF.

The chain couples TRBV10-3 to TRBJ2-1; the D call of TRBD1 rests on TCRdb alone, since no DNA is present to check it. CDR3 length: 13 amino acids. Germline V gene data show CDR1 as ENHRY and CDR2 as SYGVKD. The CDR3 here is CAIKPDRADEQFF.

This chain joins TRBV4-2 and TRBJ2-2. The CDR3 has 12 amino acids. Germline V lookup: CDR1 LGHNA, CDR2 YNFKEQ. CDR3 in amino acids: CASSRKSGELFF.

V is TRBV5-6 and J is TRBJ2-5; TCRdb proposes TRBD1, but this gene call is untestable without DNA. This CDR3 is 17 amino acids long. Germline assignment: CDR1 SGHDT and CDR2 YYEEEE. The CDR3 here is CASSSKKRGPLQETQYF. The full variable domain, its missing parts supplied by reference TRBV5-6 and TRBJ2-5, is DAGVTQSPTHLIKTRGQQVTLRCSPKSGHDTVSWYQQALGQGPQFIFQYYEEEERQRGNFPDRFSGHQFPNYSSELNVNALLLGDSALYLCASSSKKRGPLQETQYFGPGTRLLVL.